These 22 T cell receptor beta chains came from one sample sequenced in a study of T cells expressing NK-cell markers. TCRdb re-called the 5' RACE reads; one entry per CDR3 protein, DNA not given. The sample includes about 15,000 distinct CDR3 sequences. The sequenced material came from blood T cells: a sorted CD56 or NKG2C T cell subset, CD4+ or CD8+ T cells, or bulk PBMC T cells (not recorded which). Source of these receptors: a man between 18 and 69 years old in good health.

This sequence joins TRBV27 and TRBJ2-4; TCRdb gives TRBD1 as the D gene, but with no DNA this cannot be confirmed. From germline, CDR1 is MNHEY and CDR2 SMNVEV (reference sequence). There are 14 residues in the CDR3. The chain's CDR3 is CASSLGGGGNIQYF.

The chain employs TRBV12-3 or TRBV12-4 and TRBJ2-4; as DNA is missing, the TRBD1 call by TCRdb cannot be tested. The CDR3 is 16 residues long. The CDR3 is CASSYGDRASKNIQYF.

V is TRBV7-8 and J is TRBJ2-3; TCRdb picks TRBD2, but there is no DNA to check that call. The CDR3 loop spans 15 amino acids. Germline V CDR1 and CDR2: SGHVS, FQNEAQ. The CDR3 loop is CASSLGLAGIDTQYF.

The V call is TRBV4-3, the J call TRBJ2-3; TCRdb selects TRBD2, and the lack of DNA leaves this call unchecked. The CDR3 runs 17 residues. Per germline, CDR1 LGHNA and CDR2 YSLEER. The CDR3 is CASSQARTSGGPDTQYF.

The V and J genes are TRBV20-1 and TRBJ1-4; TCRdb's D call, TRBD1, is unchecked because there is no DNA. The CDR3 runs 14 residues. The V gene's germline CDR1 is DFQATT and CDR2 SNEGSKA (reference sequence). CDR3 amino acids: CSAPTGVSNEKLFF.

The CDR3 here is CASSLGWVSETQYF. The gene calls are TRBV5-6 and TRBJ2-5. The CDR3 spans 14 residues. Germline V lookup: CDR1 SGHDT, CDR2 YYEEEE. Looking up the rest from reference TRBV5-6 and TRBJ2-5 gives the full variable domain: DAGVTQSPTHLIKTRGQQVTLRCSPKSGHDTVSWYQQALGQGPQFIFQYYEEEERQRGNFPDRFSGHQFPNYSSELNVNALLLGDSALYLCASSLGWVSETQYFGPGTRLLVL.

The chain couples TRBV3-1 to TRBJ2-7; the D gene TCRdb calls, TRBD1, cannot be checked with no DNA. Germline loops: CDR1 LGHDT, CDR2 YNNKEL (reference sequence). The CDR3 spans 14 residues. The CDR3 protein is CASSQPGHPYEQYF.

Measured by frequency, this clonotype is medium-sized. The chain has TRBV12-3 or TRBV12-4 and TRBJ2-3; TCRdb calls TRBD2, which cannot be checked without DNA. The CDR3 spans 16 residues. CDR3 protein: CASSLMASGRQDTQYF.

The gene calls are TRBV20-1 and TRBJ1-3; TCRdb returns TRBD1, unconfirmable since there is no DNA. CDR3 length equals 16 residues. The V gene's germline CDR1 is DFQATT and CDR2 SNEGSKA (reference sequence). CDR3 residues: CSARGLPGWLGNTIYF.

The CDR3 protein is CASSSNLGRSPLHF. The J gene is TRBJ1-6, the V gene TRBV12-3 or TRBV12-4. This CDR3 is 14 amino acids long.

This sequence joins TRBV10-3 and TRBJ2-7; TCRdb gives TRBD1 as the D gene, but with no DNA this cannot be confirmed. Germline values: CDR1 ENHRY, CDR2 SYGVKD. The CDR3 is made up of 14 amino acids. CDR3 residues: CAISDPGPVSEQYF.

The chain carries TRBV12-3 or TRBV12-4 and TRBJ1-3. The length of the CDR3 is 14 residues. The chain's CDR3 is CASSFQGLGYTIYF.

The chain couples TRBV5-1 to TRBJ1-2; TCRdb reports TRBD1, a call that lacks DNA to check it against. The CDR3 is 13 residues long. Germline V gives CDR1 SGHRS, CDR2 YFSETQ. This CDR3 reads CASSLEQGYGYTF.

The chain joins TRBV10-3 to TRBJ2-3; as DNA is missing, the TRBD2 call by TCRdb cannot be tested. This CDR3 region has 13 residues. CDR1 and CDR2 (germline): ENHRY, SYGVKD. CDR3 residues: CAISDSGASTQYF.

The chain employs TRBV7-9 and TRBJ2-7; absent DNA, TCRdb's TRBD1 call cannot be checked. Germline CDR1 reads SEHNR; CDR2 reads FQNEAQ (reference sequence). This CDR3 spans 13 amino acids. CDR3 sequence: CASSGGPGYEQYF.

The chain carries TRBV7-6 and TRBJ2-1; TCRdb's D call, TRBD1, is unchecked because there is no DNA. The CDR3 has 14 residues. Germline values: CDR1 SGHVS, CDR2 FNYEAQ. This chain's CDR3 is CASSWRTGNNEQFF.

The chain carries TRBV4-2 and TRBJ2-3; TCRdb gives TRBD2 as the D gene, but with no DNA this cannot be confirmed. This CDR3 has 17 amino acids. The germline V gene has CDR1 LGHNA and CDR2 YNFKEQ. CDR3 sequence reads: CASSQGLPTEGTDTQYF.

The chain has TRBV11-2 and TRBJ2-1. Germline V gene sequence: CDR1 SGHAT, CDR2 FQNNGV. This CDR3 spans 16 amino acids. This chain's CDR3 is CASSSIKLTSYNEQFF.

This chain connects TRBV12-3 or TRBV12-4 to TRBJ2-1; the D call from TCRdb, TRBD2, cannot be confirmed without DNA. This CDR3 is 15 amino acids long. The CDR3 reads CASSFSSGPYNEQFF.

The chain recombines TRBV5-6 with TRBJ1-1; absent DNA, TCRdb's TRBD1 call cannot be checked. This CDR3 comprises 12 residues. Germline V CDR1 and CDR2: SGHDT, YYEEEE. The CDR3 is CASSLRGGEAFF.

This rearrangement joins TRBV30 to TRBJ2-2; TCRdb designates TRBD1, a call that cannot be tested without DNA. CDR1 and CDR2 from the germline V gene are GTSNPN and SVGIG (reference sequence). The CDR3 covers 12 residues. The CDR3 spells CASGTGVGELFF.

The chain links TRBV7-2 to TRBJ2-7; the TRBD1 assignment by TCRdb is unverifiable without DNA. In germline, CDR1 is SGHTA, CDR2 FQGNSA. CDR3 length: 15 residues. The chain's CDR3 is CASSLAGTGSYEQYF.